This record concerns one T cell receptor (beta chain) sequence. What it binds is unknown. This entry is derived from a study of vaccination and CD4 T cells after COVID-19. Overall study: The study drew post-COVID samples a median around 100 days after diagnosis (range 35 to 161). Blood was drawn a median roughly 79 days post second dose, range 14 to 241.

Sequenced with the Oncomine TCR Beta short-read assay was DNA taken from cultured CD4+ T cells. Someone extracted genomic DNA from cultured CD4+ T cells. TCRdb independently ran MiXCR on the PCR reads; one entry per CDR3 protein. The table lists thousands of distinct CDR3 sequences, over 25% of them singletons. This sample's treatment: roughly 11-day PBMC culture with coronavirus spike peptide pools or control peptides (ViraFEST assay). One should note that the unexposed donor's CD4+ T cells were collected before the COVID-19 pandemic (2011-2018). PBMCs, plated at around 2 million per well, were grown in the presence of approximately 9.5 IU/ml IL-2 and about 10 ug/ml peptide pools. The CDR3 sequence is 14 residues long. Between the trimmed V and J ends, which lost 2 bases and 4 bases, there was a span of 9 bases. Germline V gene lookup returns CDR1 MDHEN and CDR2 SYDVKM.

The clonotype comes from a human donor in good health. Sequencing was carried out using CD4+ T cells from blood, cultured in vitro. This sequence joins TRBV28 and TRBJ2-1; tentative D call: TRBD2 (5 bases). The CDR3 DNA reads TGTGCCAGCAGTTTACGCGGACTTTACAATGAGCAGTTCTTC. Protein: CASSLRGLYNEQFF. The full variable domain, with the rest looked up from reference TRBV28 and TRBJ2-1, is DVKVTQSSRYLVKRTGEKVFLECVQDMDHENMFWYRQDPGLGLRLIYFSYDVKMKEKGDIPEGYSVSREKKERFSLILESASTNQTSMYLCASSLRGLYNEQFFGPGTRLTVL.